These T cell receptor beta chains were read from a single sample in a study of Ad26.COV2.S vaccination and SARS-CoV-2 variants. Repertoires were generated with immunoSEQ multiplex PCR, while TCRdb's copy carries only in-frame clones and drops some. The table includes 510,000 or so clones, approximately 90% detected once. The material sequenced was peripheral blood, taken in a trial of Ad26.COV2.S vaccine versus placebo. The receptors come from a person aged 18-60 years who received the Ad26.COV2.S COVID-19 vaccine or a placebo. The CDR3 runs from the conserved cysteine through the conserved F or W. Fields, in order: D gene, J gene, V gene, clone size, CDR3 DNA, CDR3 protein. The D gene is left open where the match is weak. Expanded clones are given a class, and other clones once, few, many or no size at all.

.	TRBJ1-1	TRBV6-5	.	TGTGCCAGCAGACGCCTTGTGGGGGTCGGCACTGAAGCTTTCTTT	CASRRLVGVGTEAFF
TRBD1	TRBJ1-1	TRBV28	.	TGTGCCAGCAGTTTACTCCAGGGGGCGTTATGGCTAACTGAAGCTTTCTTT	CASSLLQGALWLTEAFF
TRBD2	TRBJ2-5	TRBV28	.	TGTGCCAGCAGTTTAATTGGGGGGGAGGAGACCCAGTACTTC	CASSLIGGEETQYF
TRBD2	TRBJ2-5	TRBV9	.	TGTGCCAGCAGCGTAGCGTTATCAGCGGGAGAAGAGACCCAGTACTTC	CASSVALSAGEETQYF
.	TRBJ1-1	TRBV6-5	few	TGTGCCAGCATCAGACAGGCTCTGAACACTGAAGCTTTCTTT	CASIRQALNTEAFF
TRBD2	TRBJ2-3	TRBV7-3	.	TGTGCCAGCAGCTTAGCGGGAGGTCGCGCAGATACGCAGTATTTT	CASSLAGGRADTQYF
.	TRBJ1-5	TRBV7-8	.	TGTGCCAGCAGCTTAGGCAGGGTGGGTCAGCCCCAGCATTTT	CASSLGRVGQPQHF
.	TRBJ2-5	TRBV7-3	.	TGTGCCAGCAGCTTAGGGCCACTGGGGGAGACCCAGTACTTC	CASSLGPLGETQYF
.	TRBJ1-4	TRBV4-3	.	TGCGCCAGCAGCCGGTATGCAACTAATGAAAAACTGTTTTTT	CASSRYATNEKLFF
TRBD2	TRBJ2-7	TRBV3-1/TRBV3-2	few	TGTGCCAGCAGCCAGGGGGGAGGGAAGTACTTC	CASSQGGGKYF
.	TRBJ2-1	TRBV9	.	TGTGCCAGCAGCGTAAGGGCGTTTAACTACAATGAGCAGTTCTTC	CASSVRAFNYNEQFF
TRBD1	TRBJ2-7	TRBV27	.	TGTGCCAGCAGTAGGGTCAGGTGGCTAGACCGGGACAGGGATGTCGAGCAGTACTTC	CASSRVRWLDRDRDVEQYF
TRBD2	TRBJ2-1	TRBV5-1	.	TGCGCCAGCAGCTTGGAGACTAGCGGGATTACTGAGCAGTTCTTC	CASSLETSGITEQFF
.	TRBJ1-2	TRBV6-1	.	TGTGCCAGCAGTGAACAGGGTGGCTACACCTTC	CASSEQGGYTF
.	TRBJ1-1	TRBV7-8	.	TGTGCCAGCAGCTACCGACAGAAGAACACTGAAGCTTTCTTT	CASSYRQKNTEAFF
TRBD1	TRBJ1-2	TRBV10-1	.	TGCGCCAGCAGTGAGTACGGGGACAGGGCCCATGGCTACACCTTC	CASSEYGDRAHGYTF
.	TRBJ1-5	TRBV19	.	TGTGCCAGTAGTCCGGACGGCGGCAATCAGCCCCAGCATTTT	CASSPDGGNQPQHF
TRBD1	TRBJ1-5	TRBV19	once	TGTGCCAGTCGACAGGGGAGCAATCAGCCCCAGCATTTT	CASRQGSNQPQHF
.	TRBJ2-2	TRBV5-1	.	TGCGCCAGCAGCTATGACAGCCAAACCGGGGAGCTGTTTTTT	CASSYDSQTGELFF
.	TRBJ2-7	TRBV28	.	TGTGCCAGCAGTTCCCCTGGAGGCCCCTACGAGCAGTACTTC	CASSSPGGPYEQYF